The 27 T cell receptor beta chains given below trace back to one sample, sequenced in a study of cytomegalovirus exposure and HLA in healthy donors. A multiplex PCR was run with 60 Vbeta primers and 13 Jbeta primers. Clones were sequenced by immunoSEQ multiplex PCR, and TCRdb holds only the in-frame ones, with some missing. In the table there are 250,000 to 350,000 clones, roughly 90% of which are singletons. The sample taken for sequencing was PBMCs. These receptors were obtained from a woman aged 18-29 years in good health and CMV-seronegative.

This clone was recorded once. The chain joins TRBV6-5 to TRBJ2-7, with D possibly being TRBD2 (5 bases). Germline assignment: CDR1 MNHEY and CDR2 SVGAGI. With 2 bases removed from V and 5 bases from J, the gap between germline ends came to 16 bases. The length of the CDR3 is 15 residues. The CDR3 region has the DNA TGTGCCAGCAGTTACCCCAGCGGCTCAAGCCACGAGCAGTACTTC. This codes for CASSYPSGSSHEQYF.

This chain joins TRBV5-4 and TRBJ2-5; TRBD2 might be the D (6 bases). The germline V and J ends were trimmed by 4 bases and 4 bases, with 14 bases remaining between them. This CDR3 has 14 residues. Germline values: CDR1 SGHNT, CDR2 YYREEE (reference sequence). This CDR3 reads CASSLNLGGETQYF. The CDR3 coding sequence is TGTGCCAGCAGCCTCAATCTGGGGGGAGAGACCCAGTACTTC.

This rearrangement joins TRBV9 to TRBJ2-7, with D unclear. This CDR3 spans 14 amino acids. V dropped 2 bases and J dropped 0 bases, with 9 bases sitting between them. The germline CDR1 and CDR2 sequences are SGDLS and YYNGEE. CDR3 nucleotides: TGTGCCAGCAGCGTTTCAACAAGCTCCTACGAGCAGTACTTC. This codes for CASSVSTSSYEQYF.

The rearrangement links TRBV19 to TRBJ1-1; 7 bases agree with TRBD1. V lost 5 bases and J lost 8; bases outside the gene matches: 11. This CDR3 has 14 residues. Germline V CDR1 and CDR2: LNHDA, SQIVND (reference sequence). CDR3 loop: CASSQNYRGSEAFF. The CDR3 DNA sequence: TGTGCCAGTAGTCAGAACTACAGGGGATCCGAAGCTTTCTTT.

The chain is built from TRBV9 and TRBJ2-1, with 7 bases fitting TRBD2. CDR1 and CDR2 from the germline V gene are SGDLS and YYNGEE. The CDR3 has 15 residues. V gave up 1 base and J gave up 5 bases; unmatched junction bases: 6. CDR3: CASSVLRGGDNEQFF. The CDR3 DNA reads as TGTGCCAGCAGCGTACTGCGGGGAGGGGACAATGAGCAGTTCTTC.

CDR3 loop: CAIQGAGGYTF. CDR3 nucleotide sequence: TGTGCCATACAGGGGGCCGGTGGCTACACCTTC. The V and J genes are TRBV15 and TRBJ1-2, with 9 nucleotides matching TRBD1. This CDR3 region has 11 residues. The V gene's germline CDR1 is LNHNV and CDR2 YYDKDF (reference sequence). V lost 10 bases and J lost 7; bases outside the gene matches: 4.

The chain joins TRBV19 to TRBJ1-1; D gene unclear. This CDR3 is 13 amino acids long. The V gene's germline CDR1 is LNHDA and CDR2 SQIVND (reference sequence). The germline V and J ends were trimmed by 9 bases and 1 base, with 12 bases remaining between them. The DNA of the CDR3 is TGTGCCAGCTCGTATGAGGGGAACACTGAAGCTTTCTTT. Translating gives CASSYEGNTEAFF.

V is TRBV5-1 and J is TRBJ1-6; TRBD1 might be the D (6 bases). Looked up from germline, CDR1 is SGHRS and CDR2 is YFSETQ. V was clipped by 1 base and J by 8 bases, with 10 bases between them. The CDR3 sequence is 14 residues long. CDR3 protein: CASSLTGLDSPLHF. The CDR3 DNA reads TGCGCCAGCAGCTTGACAGGGCTTGATTCACCCCTCCACTTT.

The chain recombines TRBV11-2 with TRBJ1-5, with a tentative D call TRBD1 (6 bases). The CDR3 runs to 15 residues. The V gene lost 3 bases and the J gene lost 5 bases, with 14 bases spanning the gap. In germline, CDR1 is SGHAT, CDR2 FQNNGV. The DNA for the CDR3 is TGTGCCAGCAGCTTCGGTAGGGGGGGGCATCAGCCCCAGCATTTT. Translated: CASSFGRGGHQPQHF.

This sequence joins TRBV19 and TRBJ2-7; D is unclear. Per germline, CDR1 LNHDA and CDR2 SQIVND (reference sequence). CDR3 length: 14 residues. V was trimmed by 1 base and J by 3 bases, leaving 10 bases between them. Here the CDR3 DNA reads TGTGCCAGTAGTATAGCTCGGGTCGGCTACGAGCAGTACTTC. The encoded protein is CASSIARVGYEQYF.

The chain combines TRBV10-3 with TRBJ1-5; 7 bases align to TRBD1. This CDR3 region has 16 residues. Germline V gene data show CDR1 as ENHRY and CDR2 as SYGVKD. The V segment lost 0 bases and the J segment 3 bases; nucleotides outside the gene matches: 5. CDR3 nucleotides: TGTGCCATCAGTGAGTCTGGCCAGGGGGACAATCAGCCCCAGCATTTT. This gives the protein CAISESGQGDNQPQHF.

This chain joins TRBV6-5 and TRBJ1-5, with D hard to call. V was cut by 5 bases and J by 4 bases, with 12 bases left in between. The CDR3 consists of 14 residues. Germline assignment: CDR1 MNHEY and CDR2 SVGAGI. DNA for the CDR3: TGTGCCAGCAGTCCGACGGCGGAAAATCAGCCCCAGCATTTT. Protein sequence: CASSPTAENQPQHF.

The chain links TRBV25-1 to TRBJ2-7; D is possibly TRBD2 (6 bases). From germline, CDR1 is MGHDK and CDR2 SYGVNS. The V gene lost 2 bases and the J gene lost 5 bases, with 16 bases spanning the gap. This CDR3 is 15 amino acids long. DNA for the CDR3: TGTGCCAGCAGTGAACTCGGGGCTAGCGAAGACGAGCAGTACTTC. It encodes CASSELGASEDEQYF.

For the CDR3, the DNA is TGCGCCAGCAGACACCGCACAGGTTCTGGAAACACCATATATTTT. Translating it yields CASRHRTGSGNTIYF. This chain connects TRBV10-2 to TRBJ1-3, with a possible D match to TRBD1 (5 bases). In germline, CDR1 is WSHSY, CDR2 SAAADI. The CDR3 is made up of 15 amino acids. Trimming removed 6 bases at V and 1 base at J, with 13 bases between.

This clone was observed once. The J gene is TRBJ2-1, the V gene TRBV9; 13 nucleotides line up with TRBD2. This CDR3 spans 18 amino acids. The junction had 10 bases not matched to a gene; V was cut back by 3 bases and J by 4 bases. Looked up from germline, CDR1 is SGDLS and CDR2 is YYNGEE. This CDR3 is CASSAPDRTSGGYNEQFF. CDR3 DNA sequence: TGTGCCAGCAGCGCGCCAGACAGGACTAGCGGGGGTTACAATGAGCAGTTCTTC.

V and J are TRBV5-1 and TRBJ2-5; TRBD2 matches at 12 bases. Germline V CDR1 and CDR2: SGHRS, YFSETQ. After removal of 4 bases from V and 4 bases from J, the junction contained 8 bases not matched to a gene. This CDR3 has 16 amino acids. In DNA form, the CDR3 reads TGCGCCAGCAGCCTAAGACTAGCGGGGGCCTCAGAGACCCAGTACTTC. This codes for CASSLRLAGASETQYF.

The rearrangement links TRBV10-3 to TRBJ1-5, with a possible D match to TRBD1 (6 bases). There are 14 residues in the CDR3. Germline CDR1 is ENHRY and CDR2 is SYGVKD. The ends were cut back, 6 bases at V and 3 bases at J, with 12 bases in the middle. CDR3 residues: CAIREDSSNQPQHF. The CDR3 DNA reads TGTGCCATCAGGGAGGACAGTTCCAATCAGCCCCAGCATTTT.

The chain is built from TRBV5-4 and TRBJ1-1, with 7 nucleotides matching TRBD1. This CDR3 region has 13 residues. CDR1 is SGHNT and CDR2 is YYREEE in the germline V gene (reference sequence). With 1 base clipped from V and 4 bases from J, the junction kept 1 base outside the gene matches. The CDR3 loop is CASSLRGRTEAFF. The CDR3, as DNA: TGTGCCAGCAGCTTGAGGGGGCGCACTGAAGCTTTCTTT.

The chain is built from TRBV29-1 and TRBJ2-5; TRBD1 aligns across 8 bases. Per the germline V gene, CDR1 is SQVTM and CDR2 is ANQGSEA. The J segment lost 1 base and the V segment lost 1 base, leaving 8 bases of the junction unmatched. The CDR3 has 16 residues. The CDR3, as DNA: TGCAGCGTTGAAGGGACAGGGTGGCGGTCCCAAGAGACCCAGTACTTC. It codes for CSVEGTGWRSQETQYF.

The CDR3 here is CASSTGWGYEQYF. DNA of the CDR3: TGTGCCAGCAGCACAGGTTGGGGCTACGAGCAGTACTTC. J is TRBJ2-7 and V is TRBV7-7; D possibly corresponds to TRBD1 (5 bases). Looked up from germline, CDR1 is SSHAT and CDR2 is FNYEAQ (reference sequence). V was trimmed by 5 bases and J by 3 bases, leaving 11 bases between them. CDR3 length equals 13 residues.

This rearrangement joins TRBV6-1 to TRBJ1-1; 7 bases fit TRBD1. Germline CDR1 is MNHNS and CDR2 is SASEGT. With V trimmed by 2 bases and J by 2 bases, 5 bases remained unmatched. The CDR3 contains 15 residues. CDR3 in amino acids: CASSEPQGENTEAFF. The CDR3 coding sequence is TGTGCCAGCAGTGAACCTCAGGGGGAAAACACTGAAGCTTTCTTT.

This chain links TRBV11-2 with TRBJ2-5, with D perhaps matching TRBD2 (7 bases). The germline V gene encodes CDR1 SGHAT and CDR2 FQNNGV. Between the trimmed V and J ends, which lost 1 base and 5 bases, there was a span of 17 bases. The CDR3 totals 16 residues. CDR3 protein: CASSLVGEGDRETQYF. In DNA form, the CDR3 reads TGTGCCAGCAGCTTAGTCGGGGAGGGGGATCGTGAGACCCAGTACTTC.

The chain recombines TRBV27 with TRBJ1-2; a possible D gene is TRBD1 (5 bases). Germline-derived CDR1 and CDR2 are MNHEY and SMNVEV (reference sequence). Trimming removed 3 bases from V and 2 bases from J, with 7 bases in between. The CDR3 loop spans 13 amino acids. The CDR3 sequence: CASSLRGNYGYTF. DNA of the CDR3: TGTGCCAGCAGTTTGCGGGGCAACTATGGCTACACCTTC.

The chain couples TRBV7-3 to TRBJ2-1; TRBD2 agrees at 7 bases. This CDR3 contains 15 residues. The trim removed 2 bases at V and 0 bases at J, leaving 1 base unmatched. The germline V gene encodes CDR1 SGHTA and CDR2 FQGTGA. In DNA form, the CDR3 reads TGTGCCAGCAGCTTAGGCGGGGGCTCCTACAATGAGCAGTTCTTC. It yields the protein CASSLGGGSYNEQFF.

The rearrangement joins TRBV10-3 to TRBJ2-1, with TRBD2 identical over 7 bases. CDR3 length: 15 residues. The V and J ends lost 5 bases and 9 bases, in that order; junction bases with no gene match: 13. Germline V lookup: CDR1 ENHRY, CDR2 SYGVKD. CDR3 region: CAISSTSASSGEQFF. The DNA of the CDR3 is TGTGCCATCAGTTCCACTAGCGCGTCCTCGGGTGAGCAGTTCTTC.

The rearrangement uses TRBV7-8 and TRBJ1-6; no definite D call. The V end was cut by 1 base, the J end by 9 bases, with 13 bases between. The length of the CDR3 is 15 residues. Germline values: CDR1 SGHVS, CDR2 FQNEAQ. CDR3 residues: CASSLGVGMSSPLHF. For the CDR3, the DNA is TGTGCCAGCAGCTTAGGCGTGGGCATGTCTTCACCCCTCCACTTT.

The V and J genes are TRBV6-6 and TRBJ1-1, with 11 positions matching TRBD1. The V segment lost 7 bases and the J segment 1 base; nucleotides outside the gene matches: 5. Germline V gene sequence: CDR1 MNHNY, CDR2 SVGAGI (reference sequence). The CDR3 totals 15 residues. CDR3 sequence (DNA): TGTGCCAGCACTATTGGGACAGGGGGGAACACTGAAGCTTTCTTT. Its protein is CASTIGTGGNTEAFF.